The 25 T cell receptor gamma chains listed next were all sequenced from one sample in a study of gamma-delta chains in newborns, infants, children. TCRdb re-called clones from the reads using CATT. Of some 890 gamma-chain clones detected, about 39% appear once; the ten largest clones hold around 25%. The source material was blood. All receptors come from a child who was a newborn, infant or young child, either healthy, febrile or measles-vaccinated (not recorded which).

Points on this clone: Sequence at one end of the junction differs from germline and may be a read error. The sample contains more than one DNA sequence encoding this CDR3. The V gene is TRGV4, the J gene TRGJ1 or TRGJ2. TCRdb lists no J gene, so it was determined here by aligning the DNA to germline. This CDR3 is built from 17 residues. CDR1 EGSTGY and CDR2 YDSYTSSV come from the germline V gene. As DNA, the CDR3 is TGTGCCACCTGGGATGGGCCTCCTGGGAGCAATTATTACAAGAAACTCTTT. This encodes CATWDGPPGSNYYKKLF.

As concerns this clone: The same CDR3 also results from other DNA sequences found in this sample. V and J are TRGV9 and TRGJP1. The J gene, left out of TCRdb, was set here by checking the DNA against germline. Germline assignment: CDR1 GITISATS and CDR2 ISYDGTV (reference sequence). CDR3 length: 14 amino acids. With 0 bases clipped from V and 3 bases from J, the junction kept 1 base outside the gene matches. The CDR3 nucleotides read TGTGCCTTGTGGGAGGTGCCCACTGGTTGGTTCAAGATATTT. It yields the protein CALWEVPTGWFKIF.

Points on this clone: Within the sample, other DNA sequences also encode this same CDR3. The chain is built from TRGV9 and TRGJP. TCRdb offers no J gene call, so here the DNA was matched to germline to obtain one. With V trimmed by 6 bases and J by 13 bases, 12 bases remained unmatched. Germline V gene data show CDR1 as GITISATS and CDR2 as ISYDGTV (reference sequence). The CDR3 sequence is 15 residues long. In DNA form, the CDR3 reads TGTGCCTTGTGGCTCGTCGGGTTAGGCAAAAAAATCAAGGTATTT. Translating it yields CALWLVGLGKKIKVF.

By its share, this clone is large (0.1 to 1%). CDR3 nucleotide sequence: TGTGCCTTGTGGGGTTACCGAGAGTTGGGCAAAAAAATCAAGGTATTT. Translated: CALWGYRELGKKIKVF. The J gene is TRGJP, the V gene TRGV9. TCRdb supplies no J gene; here it was assigned by aligning the nucleotide sequence to germline. The CDR3 is 16 amino acids. Germline V CDR1 and CDR2: GITISATS, ISYDGTV (reference sequence). Trimming removed 5 bases from V and 6 bases from J; junction bases left unmatched: 7.

By share of the sample, this clone is large. Within the sample, other DNA sequences also encode this same CDR3. This chain connects TRGV9 to TRGJP. The J gene comes from matching the DNA to germline here; TCRdb lacks it. V was clipped by 0 bases and J by 8 bases; unmatched bases: 1. The germline CDR1 and CDR2 sequences are GITISATS and ISYDGTV (reference sequence). The CDR3 length is 15 residues. CDR3 coding DNA: TGTGCCTTGTGGGAGGTGCAGTTGGGCAAAAAAATCAAGGTATTT. This translates into CALWEVQLGKKIKVF.

About this clone itself: A much more abundant neighbour one base away suggests this may be a read error. Other nucleotide sequences from this sample produce the same CDR3. The rearrangement joins TRGV9 to TRGJP. Because TCRdb records no J gene, it was assigned here through a match of the DNA to germline. Germline loops: CDR1 GITISATS, CDR2 ISYDGTV (reference sequence). V lost 1 base and J lost 7; bases outside the gene matches: 1. This CDR3 is built from 15 residues. The CDR3 DNA reads as TGTGCCTTGTGGGAGGTTGAGTTGGGCAAAAAAATCAAGGTATTT. Protein product: CALWEVELGKKIKVF.

Concerning this clone: Additional DNA sequences in this sample encode the identical CDR3. V is TRGV9 and J is TRGJP. No J gene was available from TCRdb, and it was assigned here by a germline match of the DNA. V lost 4 bases, J lost 4 bases, and 4 bases stayed unmatched. CDR1 is GITISATS, CDR2 ISYDGTV, per germline (reference sequence). This CDR3 has 16 residues. The CDR3 loop reads CALWEPQELGKKIKVF. CDR3 DNA: TGTGCCTTGTGGGAACCACAAGAGTTGGGCAAAAAAATCAAGGTATTT.

Note on this clone: One end of the junction is discordant with germline, which a read error may explain. This chain uses TRGV2 with TRGJP1. The J gene, missing from TCRdb, was assigned here through DNA to germline matching. The CDR3 has 15 residues. Germline V gives CDR1 EGSNGY, CDR2 YDSYNSKV. CDR3 amino acids: CAAWDGLLTGWFKIF. CDR3 DNA sequence: TGTGCCGCCTGGGACGGGCTACTTACTGGTTGGTTCAAGATATTT.

Only a few counts were recorded for this clone. The chain links TRGV9 to TRGJP. No J segment appears in TCRdb, so it was assigned here by matching the sequence to germline. Germline values: CDR1 GITISATS, CDR2 ISYDGTV (reference sequence). The CDR3 spans 16 residues. J was trimmed by 6 bases and V by 0 bases; bases with no gene match: 2. DNA of the CDR3: TGTGCCTTGTGGGAGGTGGTAGAGTTGGGCAAAAAAATCAAGGTATTT. Translation: CALWEVVELGKKIKVF.

Concerning this clone: Just one base apart from a much larger clone, this may be a read error. This same CDR3 is encoded by further DNA sequences in the sample. Here the CDR3 reads CALWEVQVSYTTGWFKIF. DNA of the CDR3: TGTGCCTTGTGGGAAGTGCAGGTTTCTTACACCACTGGTTGGTTCAAGATATTT. The chain has TRGV9 and TRGJP1. The J gene, missing from TCRdb, was assigned here through DNA to germline matching. With V trimmed by 4 bases and J by 2 bases, 16 bases remained unmatched. Germline V gene lookup returns CDR1 GITISATS and CDR2 ISYDGTV (reference sequence). This CDR3 is built from 18 residues.

As to this clone: A much larger clone lies a single base off, so this may be a read error. The genes are TRGV9 and TRGJP1. The J gene was missing in TCRdb and was found by matching the end of the DNA to germline. This CDR3 has 15 residues. CDR1 and CDR2 from the germline V gene are GITISATS and ISYDGTV (reference sequence). The CDR3 coding sequence is TGTGCCTTGTGGGGGGTGAGGGTAACTGGTTGGTTCAAGATATTT. It codes for CALWGVRVTGWFKIF.

By sample share, this clone is large (0.1 to 1%). Other nucleotide sequences in the sample specify the same CDR3. This chain joins TRGV9 and TRGJ1 or TRGJ2. The J gene is absent in TCRdb and was assigned here via DNA matching to germline. The CDR3 runs to 11 residues. Trimming cost V 6 bases and J 11 bases; bases outside gene matches: 10. The germline CDR1 and CDR2 sequences are GITISATS and ISYDGTV (reference sequence). DNA for the CDR3: TGTGCCTTGTGGAGGGGGTTGGAGAAACTCTTT. This encodes CALWRGLEKLF.

This clone was picked up one time. It differs at one base from a far larger clone, so likely a read error. V usage is TRGV9 and J usage is TRGJP. TCRdb offers no J gene call, so here the DNA was matched to germline to obtain one. In germline, CDR1 is GITISATS, CDR2 ISYDGTV (reference sequence). This CDR3 comprises 15 residues. The CDR3 nucleotides are TGTGCCTTGTGGGGGGTGCAGTTGGGCAAAAAAATCAAGGTATTT. This codes for CALWGVQLGKKIKVF.

Regarding this clone: At one end, the junction sequence differs from germline, possibly due to a read error. The DNA of the CDR3 is TGTGCCTTGTGGGAGATGGAGTCGGGCAAAAAAATCAAGGTATTT. It encodes CALWEMESGKKIKVF. The V and J genes are TRGV9 and TRGJP. No J gene is reported in TCRdb; it was inferred here by comparing the DNA with germline. Germline-derived CDR1 and CDR2 are GITISATS and ISYDGTV (reference sequence). The CDR3 extends over 15 amino acids.

This clone is classed as large. The CDR3 DNA follows: TGTGCCACCTGGGACAGGCGGTATTATAAGAAACTCTTT. It translates to CATWDRRYYKKLF. V usage is TRGV3 and J usage is TRGJ1 or TRGJ2. No J gene was available from TCRdb, and it was assigned here by a germline match of the DNA. The V gene's germline CDR1 is VTNTFY and CDR2 YDVSTARD (reference sequence). Trimming cost V 0 bases and J 4 bases; bases outside gene matches: 3. The CDR3 contains 13 residues.

The chain joins TRGV9 to TRGJP. TCRdb carries no J gene annotation; the J gene was assigned here by matching the DNA with germline. The germline V gene encodes CDR1 GITISATS and CDR2 ISYDGTV (reference sequence). This CDR3 contains 15 residues. V shed 3 bases, J shed 6 bases, and the junction held 2 bases outside the gene matches. CDR3 DNA sequence: TGTGCCTTGTGGGAGACAGAGTTGGGCAAAAAAATCAAGGTATTT. Its translation is CALWETELGKKIKVF.

The V call is TRGV5, the J call TRGJ1 or TRGJ2. The J gene, missing from TCRdb, was assigned here through DNA to germline matching. The junction had 5 bases not matched to a gene; V was cut back by 3 bases and J by 3 bases. Per germline, CDR1 VINAFY and CDR2 YDVSNSKD. This CDR3 is 13 amino acids long. CDR3 nucleotide sequence: TGTGCCACCTGGGACCGCCTTTATTATAAGAAACTCTTT. Its protein is CATWDRLYYKKLF.

Turning to this clone: The junction departs from germline at one end; a sequencing error may be responsible. Within the sample, other DNA sequences also encode this same CDR3. This rearrangement joins TRGV9 to TRGJ1 or TRGJ2. The J gene comes from matching the DNA to germline here; TCRdb lacks it. Germline lookup yields CDR1 GITISATS and CDR2 ISYDGTV (reference sequence). The CDR3 is made up of 13 amino acids. This CDR3 is CALWEVNYYKKLF. The CDR3 nucleotides read TGCGCCTTGTGGGAGGTGAATTATTATAAGAAACTCTTT.

In its sample, this clone is large. The sample holds other DNA sequences that translate to the same CDR3. CDR3 loop: CALWEPQELGKKIKVF. The DNA of the CDR3 is TGTGCCTTGTGGGAGCCTCAAGAGTTGGGCAAAAAAATCAAGGTATTT. V usage is TRGV9 and J usage is TRGJP. The J gene was missing in TCRdb and was found by matching the end of the DNA to germline. This CDR3 has 16 residues. Unmatched junction bases numbered 3, after V lost 3 bases and J lost 4 bases. In germline, CDR1 is GITISATS, CDR2 ISYDGTV (reference sequence).

This chain links TRGV9 with TRGJ1 or TRGJ2. Because TCRdb records no J gene, it was assigned here through a match of the DNA to germline. Germline loops: CDR1 GITISATS, CDR2 ISYDGTV (reference sequence). CDR3 size: 15 residues. The junction had 8 bases not matched to a gene; V was cut back by 0 bases and J by 3 bases. This CDR3 reads CALWEVQPRYYKKLF. CDR3 DNA: TGTGCCTTGTGGGAGGTGCAACCTCGTTATTATAAGAAACTCTTT.

This clone counts as large. In the same sample, other DNA sequences code for this CDR3. The chain recombines TRGV9 with TRGJP. TCRdb offers no J gene call, so here the DNA was matched to germline to obtain one. The germline V gene has CDR1 GITISATS and CDR2 ISYDGTV (reference sequence). The length of the CDR3 is 17 residues. Germline trimming cut 0 bases from V and 2 bases from J; bases unmatched to any gene: 1. CDR3 protein: CALWEVRQELGKKIKVF. For the CDR3, the DNA is TGTGCCTTGTGGGAGGTGCGGCAAGAGTTGGGCAAAAAAATCAAGGTATTT.

This clone was seen only a few times. This sample includes further DNA sequences coding for the same CDR3. The chain links TRGV8 to TRGJ1 or TRGJ2. Here the J gene was assigned by germline matching of the DNA, as TCRdb has none. The CDR3 sequence is 11 residues long. Germline-derived CDR1 and CDR2 are VENAVY and YDSYNSRV. The J segment lost 6 bases and the V segment lost 3 bases, leaving 2 bases of the junction unmatched. The CDR3 spells CATWDSYKKLF. The CDR3 DNA reads TGTGCCACCTGGGATTCTTATAAGAAACTCTTT.

With respect to this clone: The same CDR3 arises from other DNA sequences in this sample as well. The chain is built from TRGV3 and TRGJ1 or TRGJ2. Since TCRdb gives no J gene, matching the DNA to germline was used here to assign it. The germline gives CDR1 VTNTFY, CDR2 YDVSTARD (reference sequence). The CDR3 is 12 residues long. V lost 2 bases, J lost 3 bases, and 1 base stayed unmatched. CDR3 sequence: CATWDIYYKKLF. DNA of the CDR3: TGTGCCACCTGGGACATTTATTATAAGAAACTCTTT.

This clone occurred a few times. The rearrangement links TRGV9 to TRGJP. TCRdb records no J gene; here it was assigned by comparing the DNA to germline. The CDR3 totals 17 residues. Per the germline V gene, CDR1 is GITISATS and CDR2 is ISYDGTV (reference sequence). V dropped 0 bases and J dropped 4; count of bases not matched to a gene: 3. The CDR3 is CALWEVIQELGKKIKVF. The DNA of the CDR3 is TGTGCCTTGTGGGAGGTGATCCAAGAGTTGGGCAAAAAAATCAAGGTATTT.

Within the sample, this clone is large. This chain links TRGV9 with TRGJP. The J gene, absent from TCRdb, was called here by matching the DNA to germline. Per germline, CDR1 GITISATS and CDR2 ISYDGTV (reference sequence). This CDR3 has 14 residues. V trimming: 4 bases; J trimming: 9 bases; junction bases outside the gene matches: 3. CDR3 region: CALWDRLGKKIKVF. The CDR3, as DNA: TGTGCCTTGTGGGATCGGTTGGGCAAAAAAATCAAGGTATTT.